The 5 T cell receptor beta chains below were found in one sample sequenced in a study of shared clonotypes between healthy human individuals. Profiled with immunoSEQ multiplex PCR; TCRdb holds only in-frame clones, not every one. The sample lists approximately 1,500,000 clones, roughly 95% occurring once. The sample was naive CD4+ T cells sorted from blood. Stated subset: CD45RA+ positively selected. The origin of the receptors is a man aged 25-45 years in good health.

The rearrangement links TRBV29-1 to TRBJ2-1; 8 bases are shared with TRBD2. Trimming took 7 bases from V and 9 from J; bases not matched to a gene: 11. CDR1 and CDR2 (germline): SQVTM, ANQGSEA. The CDR3 covers 13 residues. DNA for the CDR3: TGCAGCGCAACAGCGGGAGCTATGGGTGAGCAGTTCTTC. This encodes CSATAGAMGEQFF.

This clone was recorded only once. The chain joins TRBV25-1 to TRBJ1-1; 7 bases map to TRBD1. Germline V gene sequence: CDR1 MGHDK, CDR2 SYGVNS. Unmatched junction bases numbered 7, after V lost 3 bases and J lost 0 bases. This CDR3 has 16 amino acids. CDR3 sequence: CASSDTRTGLNTEAFF. The CDR3 region has the DNA TGTGCCAGCAGTGATACTCGGACAGGCCTGAACACTGAAGCTTTCTTT. Full variable domain (remainder filled in from reference TRBV25-1 and TRBJ1-1): EADIYQTPRYLVIGTGKKITLECSQTMGHDKMYWYQQDPGMELHLIHYSYGVNSTEKGDLSSESTVSRIRTEHFPLTLESARPSHTSQYLCASSDTRTGLNTEAFFGQGTRLTVV.

Worth noting for this clone: The same CDR3 also results from other DNA sequences found in this sample. The V and J genes are TRBV5-1 and TRBJ2-1, with D perhaps TRBD1 (5 bases). The CDR3 is 13 residues long. Trimming left V 0 bases short and J 9 bases short, with 10 bases between. The germline CDR1 and CDR2 sequences are SGHRS and YFSETQ. CDR3 bases: TGCGCCAGCAGCTTGGTGCAGGGCGGTGAGCAGTTCTTC. Translated, it gives CASSLVQGGEQFF. Full variable domain (missing parts from reference TRBV5-1 and TRBJ2-1): KAGVTQTPRYLIKTRGQQVTLSCSPISGHRSVSWYQQTPGQGLQFLFEYFSETQRNKGNFPGRFSGRQFSNSRSEMNVSTLELGDSALYLCASSLVQGGEQFFGPGTRLTVL.

CDR3 protein: CASSYHRETNEQFF. The CDR3 DNA reads as TGTGCCAGCAGTTACCACAGGGAAACCAATGAGCAGTTCTTC. The chain is built from TRBV6-6 and TRBJ2-1; perhaps TRBD1 as D (6 bases). Germline loops: CDR1 MNHNY, CDR2 SVGAGI (reference sequence). V dropped 2 bases and J dropped 6 bases, with 11 bases sitting between them. The CDR3 runs to 14 residues.

This chain links TRBV7-9 with TRBJ2-1; 7 bases are a match to TRBD2. Germline lookup yields CDR1 SEHNR and CDR2 FQNEAQ (reference sequence). The CDR3 sequence is 14 residues long. With 0 bases clipped from V and 7 bases from J, the junction kept 3 bases outside the gene matches. CDR3: CASSLAAGANEQFF. The CDR3, as DNA: TGTGCCAGCAGCTTAGCGGCGGGAGCTAATGAGCAGTTCTTC.